The 5 T cell receptor beta chains below come from one sample, sequenced in a study of T cell responses to AZD1222 COVID-19 vaccine. Here immunoSEQ multiplex PCR was the method, and the copy in TCRdb shows in-frame clones only, minus some. The sample lists around 78,000 clones, roughly nine tenths occurring once. The sequencing used peripheral blood, collected 28 days after the second AZD1222 dose. All receptors come from an adult who received the AZD1222 COVID-19 vaccine.

The genes are TRBV7-2 and TRBJ2-3, with D uncertain. The V and J ends lost 5 bases and 0 bases respectively, with 12 bases between them. This CDR3 has 15 residues. Per germline, CDR1 SGHTA and CDR2 FQGNSA. CDR3 coding DNA: TGTGCCAGCAGCCTCCGGCCCGCTAGCACAGATACGCAGTATTTT. Protein product: CASSLRPASTDTQYF.

This clone was detected once. J is TRBJ2-5 and V is TRBV19; D may be TRBD2 (6 bases). Trimming left V 2 bases short and J 1 base short, with 8 bases between. CDR1 and CDR2 from the germline V gene are LNHDA and SQIVND (reference sequence). The CDR3 totals 14 residues. CDR3 sequence (DNA): TGTGCCAGTAGTATAACTAGCTTCCAAGAGACCCAGTACTTC. This gives the protein CASSITSFQETQYF.

V is TRBV18 and J is TRBJ2-2, with D unresolved. This CDR3 spans 12 amino acids. V was shortened by 3 bases and J by 1 base, with 0 bases between the two germline ends. Germline V gene lookup returns CDR1 KGHSH and CDR2 LQKENI. The CDR3 protein is CASSPNTGELFF. The CDR3 region has the DNA TGTGCCAGCTCACCGAACACCGGGGAGCTGTTTTTT.

V usage is TRBV19 and J usage is TRBJ1-4; TRBD1 might be the D (5 bases). V gave up 5 bases and J gave up 5 bases, with 15 bases separating them. The CDR3 totals 15 residues. From germline, CDR1 is LNHDA and CDR2 SQIVND (reference sequence). This chain's CDR3 is CASSYFGRENEKLFF. The CDR3, as DNA: TGTGCCAGTAGTTACTTTGGCAGGGAGAATGAAAAACTGTTTTTT.

V is TRBV5-4 and J is TRBJ1-3, with D uncertain. CDR1 is SGHNT, CDR2 YYREEE, per germline (reference sequence). The germline V and J ends were trimmed by 4 bases and 0 bases, with 8 bases remaining between them. This CDR3 spans 14 amino acids. CDR3 sequence (DNA): TGTGCCAGCAGCATGACAATCTCTGGAAACACCATATATTTT. Translation gives CASSMTISGNTIYF.